The clone carrying this T cell receptor beta chain was counted once. The CDR3 extends over 16 amino acids. V dropped 2 bases and J dropped 4; count of bases not matched to a gene: 10. Germline lookup yields CDR1 GTSNPN and CDR2 SVGIG (reference sequence). This entry is derived from a study of cytomegalovirus exposure and HLA in healthy donors. Looking at the study overall: Researchers found that roughly 81% of almost 400 genotyped donors fell within the Caucasian-associated ancestry cluster.

Both 60 Vbeta primers and 13 Jbeta primers went into the PCR. Some clones are missing from TCRdb's copy, which holds only in-frame ones; the method was immunoSEQ multiplex PCR. Of under 80,000 clones listed, approximately 75% are singletons. The source is a woman aged 40 to 50 in good health and CMV-seronegative. The chain combines TRBV30 with TRBJ2-7, with 11 positions matching TRBD1. Source material: PBMCs. The CDR3 DNA reads TGTGCCTGGAGTACCCGTTGGGACAGGGGGTTGTACGAGCAGTACTTC. This gives the protein CAWSTRWDRGLYEQYF.